This T cell receptor beta chain was obtained from a study of T cell responses to AZD1222 COVID-19 vaccine. General study points: Nearly half of the spike-specific TCRs reportedly recognize variant regions that carry no mutations. Compared with day 0, the breadth and depth of the Spike-specific TCR repertoire rose significantly after two doses of AZD1222.

Some clones are missing from TCRdb's copy, which holds only in-frame ones; the method was immunoSEQ multiplex PCR. The profile shows 90,000 to 150,000 clones, around 90% of them singletons. V lost 6 bases and J lost 4, with 4 bases in between. CDR3 size: 11 residues. Notes on this clone: Its antigen is undetermined. At the DNA level, this CDR3 is encoded by other sequences in the same sample as well.

Here the sequenced sample was peripheral blood, taken on day 0 of AZD1222 vaccination. The chain links TRBV12-3 or TRBV12-4 to TRBJ1-3; no definite D call. The TCR comes from an adult in good health. CDR3 sequence: CASSLGNTIYF. The DNA of the CDR3 is TGTGCCAGCAGCCTAGGAAACACCATATATTTT.